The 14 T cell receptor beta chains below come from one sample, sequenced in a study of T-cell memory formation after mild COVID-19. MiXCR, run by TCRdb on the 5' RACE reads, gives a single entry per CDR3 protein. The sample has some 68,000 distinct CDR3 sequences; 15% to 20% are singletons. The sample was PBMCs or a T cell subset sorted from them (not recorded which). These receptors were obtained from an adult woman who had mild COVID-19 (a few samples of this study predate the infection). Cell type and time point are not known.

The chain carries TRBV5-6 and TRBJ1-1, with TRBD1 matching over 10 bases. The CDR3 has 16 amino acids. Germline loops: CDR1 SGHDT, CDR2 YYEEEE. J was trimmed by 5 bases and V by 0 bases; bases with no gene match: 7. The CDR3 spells CASSLGSTGGETEAFF. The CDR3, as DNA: TGTGCCAGCAGCTTGGGCTCGACAGGGGGCGAAACTGAAGCTTTCTTT.

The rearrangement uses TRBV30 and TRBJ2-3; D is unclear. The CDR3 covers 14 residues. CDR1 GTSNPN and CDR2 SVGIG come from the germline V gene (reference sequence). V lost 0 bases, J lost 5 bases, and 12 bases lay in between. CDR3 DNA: TGTGCCTGGAGTGTGTCCCCTTCGGGAGATACGCAGTATTTT. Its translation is CAWSVSPSGDTQYF.

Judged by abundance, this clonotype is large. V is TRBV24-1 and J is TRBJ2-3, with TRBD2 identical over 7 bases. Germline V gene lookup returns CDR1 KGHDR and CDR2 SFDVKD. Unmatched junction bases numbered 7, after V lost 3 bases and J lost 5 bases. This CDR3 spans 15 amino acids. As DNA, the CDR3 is TGTGCCACCAGTGATCCGCGGGGGTACGGAGATACGCAGTATTTT. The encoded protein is CATSDPRGYGDTQYF.

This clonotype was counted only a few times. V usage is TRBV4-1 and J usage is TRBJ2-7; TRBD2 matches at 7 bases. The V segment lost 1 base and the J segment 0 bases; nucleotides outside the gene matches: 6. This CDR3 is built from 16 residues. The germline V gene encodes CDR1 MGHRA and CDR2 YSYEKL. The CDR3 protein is CASSQGGLGFSYEQYF. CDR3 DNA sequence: TGCGCCAGCAGCCAAGGTGGACTAGGGTTCTCCTACGAGCAGTACTTC.

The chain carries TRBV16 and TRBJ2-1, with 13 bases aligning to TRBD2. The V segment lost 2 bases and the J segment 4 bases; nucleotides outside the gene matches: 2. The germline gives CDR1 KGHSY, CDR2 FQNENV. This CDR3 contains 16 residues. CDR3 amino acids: CASSQGLAGAYNEQFF. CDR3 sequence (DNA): TGTGCCAGCAGCCAAGGACTAGCGGGGGCTTACAATGAGCAGTTCTTC.

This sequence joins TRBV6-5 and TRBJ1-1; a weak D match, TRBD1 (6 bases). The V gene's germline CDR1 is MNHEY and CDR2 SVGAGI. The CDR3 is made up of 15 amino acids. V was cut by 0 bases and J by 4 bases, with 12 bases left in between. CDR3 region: CASSYSQGPGTEAFF. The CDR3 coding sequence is TGTGCCAGCAGTTACTCGCAGGGGCCGGGCACTGAAGCTTTCTTT.

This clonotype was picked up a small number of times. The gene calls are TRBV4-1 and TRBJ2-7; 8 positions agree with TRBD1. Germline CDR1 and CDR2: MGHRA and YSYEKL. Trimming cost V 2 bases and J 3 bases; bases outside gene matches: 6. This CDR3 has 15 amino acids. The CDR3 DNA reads TGCGCCAGCAGCCAATACGGACAGGGCCTCTACGAGCAGTACTTC. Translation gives CASSQYGQGLYEQYF.

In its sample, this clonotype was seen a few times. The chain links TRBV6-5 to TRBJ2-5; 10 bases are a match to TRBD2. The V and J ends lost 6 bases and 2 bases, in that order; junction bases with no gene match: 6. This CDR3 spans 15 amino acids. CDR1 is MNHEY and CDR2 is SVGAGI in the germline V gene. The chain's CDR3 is CASRKGTSAQETQYF. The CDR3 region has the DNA TGTGCCAGCAGAAAGGGGACTAGCGCTCAAGAGACCCAGTACTTC.

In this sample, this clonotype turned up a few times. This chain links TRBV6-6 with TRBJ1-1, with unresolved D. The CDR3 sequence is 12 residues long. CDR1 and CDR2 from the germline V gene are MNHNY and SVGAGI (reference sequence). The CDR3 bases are TGTGCTTCTCAACGGGTGAACACTGAAGCTTTCTTT. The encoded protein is CASQRVNTEAFF.

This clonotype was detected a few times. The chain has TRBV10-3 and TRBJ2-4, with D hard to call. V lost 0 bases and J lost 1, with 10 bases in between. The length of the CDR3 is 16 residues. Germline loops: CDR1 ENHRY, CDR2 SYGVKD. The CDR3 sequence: CAISESEGQAKNIQYF. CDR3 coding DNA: TGTGCCATCAGTGAGTCCGAAGGGCAGGCCAAAAACATTCAGTACTTC.

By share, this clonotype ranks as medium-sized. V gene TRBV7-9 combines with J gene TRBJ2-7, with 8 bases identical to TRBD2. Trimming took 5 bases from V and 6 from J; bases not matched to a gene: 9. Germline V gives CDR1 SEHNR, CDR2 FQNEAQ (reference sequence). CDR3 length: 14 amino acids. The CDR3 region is CASSAPAGVGEQYF. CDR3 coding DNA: TGTGCCAGCAGCGCCCCAGCGGGGGTCGGCGAGCAGTACTTC.

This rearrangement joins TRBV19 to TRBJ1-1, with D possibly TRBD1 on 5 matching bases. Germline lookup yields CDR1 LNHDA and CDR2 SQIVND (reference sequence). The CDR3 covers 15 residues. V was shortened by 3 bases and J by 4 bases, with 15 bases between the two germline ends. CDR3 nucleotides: TGTGCCAGTAGTATCCAGGACACGGCGGGCACTGAAGCTTTCTTT. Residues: CASSIQDTAGTEAFF.

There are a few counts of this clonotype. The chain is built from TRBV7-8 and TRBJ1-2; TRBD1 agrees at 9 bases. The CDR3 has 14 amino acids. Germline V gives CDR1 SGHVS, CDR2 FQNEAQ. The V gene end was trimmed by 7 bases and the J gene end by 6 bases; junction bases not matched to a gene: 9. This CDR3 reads CASTLQTGGDGYTF. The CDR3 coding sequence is TGTGCCAGCACCCTTCAGACAGGGGGGGATGGCTACACCTTC.

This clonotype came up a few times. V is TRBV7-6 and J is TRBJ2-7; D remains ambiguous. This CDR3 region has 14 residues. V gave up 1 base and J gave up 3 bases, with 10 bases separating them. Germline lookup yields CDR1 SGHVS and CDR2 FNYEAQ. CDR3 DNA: TGTGCCAGCAGCTTAGGTTTCAGTGACTACGAGCAGTACTTC. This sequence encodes CASSLGFSDYEQYF.